Sequencing of this TCR beta chain was carried out in a study of shared clonotypes between healthy human individuals. The overall study: Participating donors consisted of two women and a few men aged 18 to 49. Each donor's CD8 memory used one plate, CD8 naive two, each CD4 subset three.

CD45RO-negative CD8 cells positively selected for CCR7 made up the naive population, which excluded terminally differentiated effector memory CD45RA+ cells. Only in-frame clones appear in the TCRdb table, and some are missing; sequencing was by immunoSEQ multiplex PCR. The sample holds about 2.1 million clones, around 93% seen once. V shed 3 bases, J shed 6 bases, and the junction held 6 bases outside the gene matches. Germline-derived CDR1 and CDR2 are LNHDA and SQIVND (reference sequence). This CDR3 region has 15 residues. The material sequenced was naive CD8+ T cells from PBMCs. The chain links TRBV19 to TRBJ2-1, with 9 bases identical to TRBD2. The clonotype was recovered from a man between 18 and 35 years old in good health. Some clones in this sample may be carry-over from other donors' samples. CDR3 nucleotide sequence: TGTGCCAGTAGTATTGGAGCGGGAGGCCCCAATGAGCAGTTCTTC. Translation: CASSIGAGGPNEQFF.